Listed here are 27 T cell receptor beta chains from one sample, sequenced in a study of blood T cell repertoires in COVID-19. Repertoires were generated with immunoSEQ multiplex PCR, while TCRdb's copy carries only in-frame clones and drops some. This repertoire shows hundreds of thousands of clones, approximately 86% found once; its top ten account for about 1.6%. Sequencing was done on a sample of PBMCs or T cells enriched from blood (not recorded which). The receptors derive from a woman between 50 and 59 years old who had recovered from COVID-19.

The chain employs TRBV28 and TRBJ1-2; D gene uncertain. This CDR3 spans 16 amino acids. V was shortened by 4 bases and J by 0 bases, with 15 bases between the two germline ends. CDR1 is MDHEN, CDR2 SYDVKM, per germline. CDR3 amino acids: CASSSPPGRPNYGYTF. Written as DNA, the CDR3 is TGTGCCAGCAGTTCCCCACCCGGGAGGCCTAACTATGGCTACACCTTC.

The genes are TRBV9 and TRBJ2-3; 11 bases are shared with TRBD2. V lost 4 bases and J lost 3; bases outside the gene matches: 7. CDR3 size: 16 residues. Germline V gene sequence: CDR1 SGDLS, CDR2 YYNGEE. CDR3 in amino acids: CASSPDSSGRTDTQYF. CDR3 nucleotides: TGTGCCAGCAGCCCAGATTCTAGCGGGAGGACAGATACGCAGTATTTT.

The chain's CDR3 is CASSPGQSNSPLHF. The CDR3 coding sequence is TGTGCCAGCAGCCCCGGACAGAGTAATTCACCCCTCCACTTT. The chain is built from TRBV3-1 (or the pseudogene TRBV3-2) and TRBJ1-6; tentatively, D is TRBD1 (6 bases). V gave up 4 bases and J gave up 6 bases, with 10 bases separating them. The CDR3 covers 14 residues. Germline V gene sequence: CDR1 LGHDT, CDR2 YNNKEL (reference sequence).

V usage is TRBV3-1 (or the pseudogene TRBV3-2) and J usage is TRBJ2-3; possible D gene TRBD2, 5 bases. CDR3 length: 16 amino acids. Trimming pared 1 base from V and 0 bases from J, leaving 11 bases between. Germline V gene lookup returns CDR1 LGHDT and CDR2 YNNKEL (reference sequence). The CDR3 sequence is CASSQGRRKSTDTQYF. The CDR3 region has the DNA TGTGCCAGCAGCCAAGGGAGGCGCAAGAGCACAGATACGCAGTATTTT.

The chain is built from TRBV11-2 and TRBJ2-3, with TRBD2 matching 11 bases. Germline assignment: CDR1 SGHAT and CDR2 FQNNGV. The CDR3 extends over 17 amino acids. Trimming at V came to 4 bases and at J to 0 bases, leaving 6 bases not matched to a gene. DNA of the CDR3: TGTGCCAGCAGCTCAAGGACTAGCGGGCCCAGCACAGATACGCAGTATTTT. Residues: CASSSRTSGPSTDTQYF.

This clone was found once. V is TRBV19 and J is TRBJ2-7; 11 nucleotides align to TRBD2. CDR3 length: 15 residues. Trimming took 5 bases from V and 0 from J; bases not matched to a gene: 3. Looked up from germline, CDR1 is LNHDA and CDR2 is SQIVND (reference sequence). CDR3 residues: CASSLTSGISYEQYF. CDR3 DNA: TGTGCCAGTAGTTTGACTAGCGGGATCTCCTACGAGCAGTACTTC.

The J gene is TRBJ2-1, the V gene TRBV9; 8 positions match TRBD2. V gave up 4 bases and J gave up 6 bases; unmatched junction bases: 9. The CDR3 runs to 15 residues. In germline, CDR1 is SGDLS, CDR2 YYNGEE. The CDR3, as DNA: TGTGCCAGCAGCCCCAACCCGCTAGCGGGCAATGAGCAGTTCTTC. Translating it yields CASSPNPLAGNEQFF.

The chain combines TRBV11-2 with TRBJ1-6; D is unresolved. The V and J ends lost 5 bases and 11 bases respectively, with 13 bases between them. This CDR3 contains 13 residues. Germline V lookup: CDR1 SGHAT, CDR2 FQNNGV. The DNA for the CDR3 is TGTGCCAGCAGCCCTAGAGCCGTGGCACCCCTCCACTTT. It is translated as CASSPRAVAPLHF.

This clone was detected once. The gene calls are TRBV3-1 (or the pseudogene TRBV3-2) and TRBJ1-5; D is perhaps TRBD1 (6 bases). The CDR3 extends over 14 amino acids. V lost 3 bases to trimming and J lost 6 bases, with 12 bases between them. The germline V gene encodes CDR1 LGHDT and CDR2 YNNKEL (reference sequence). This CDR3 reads CASSQGGRGQPQHF. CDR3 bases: TGTGCCAGCAGCCAGGGGGGGCGGGGTCAGCCCCAGCATTTT.

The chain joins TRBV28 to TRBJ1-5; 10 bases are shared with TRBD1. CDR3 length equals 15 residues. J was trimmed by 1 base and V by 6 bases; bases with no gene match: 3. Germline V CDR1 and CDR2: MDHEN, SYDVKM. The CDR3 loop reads CASREGQGSNQPQHF. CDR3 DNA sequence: TGTGCCAGCAGAGAGGGACAGGGGAGCAATCAGCCCCAGCATTTT.

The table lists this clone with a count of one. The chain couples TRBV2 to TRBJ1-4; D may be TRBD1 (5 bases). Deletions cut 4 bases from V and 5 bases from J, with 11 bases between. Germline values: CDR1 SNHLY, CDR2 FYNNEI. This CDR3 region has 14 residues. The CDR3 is CASSVRGGNEKLFF. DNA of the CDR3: TGTGCCAGCAGTGTAAGGGGAGGGAATGAAAAACTGTTTTTT.

The CDR3 DNA is TGTGCCAGCAGCTCCGGGGGACGGACCTACGAGCAGTACTTC. It yields the protein CASSSGGRTYEQYF. The J gene is TRBJ2-7, the V gene TRBV5-6; weak D call: TRBD2 (6 bases). V lost 3 bases and J 2 bases, leaving 12 bases between the germline ends. The CDR3 has 14 amino acids. Germline V gives CDR1 SGHDT, CDR2 YYEEEE.

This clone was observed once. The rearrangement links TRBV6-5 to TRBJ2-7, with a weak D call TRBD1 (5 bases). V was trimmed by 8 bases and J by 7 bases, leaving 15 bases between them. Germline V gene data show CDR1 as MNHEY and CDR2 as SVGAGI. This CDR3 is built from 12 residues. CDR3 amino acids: CASFQGTGEQYF. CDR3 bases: TGTGCCAGCTTCCAGGGCACTGGAGAGCAGTACTTC.

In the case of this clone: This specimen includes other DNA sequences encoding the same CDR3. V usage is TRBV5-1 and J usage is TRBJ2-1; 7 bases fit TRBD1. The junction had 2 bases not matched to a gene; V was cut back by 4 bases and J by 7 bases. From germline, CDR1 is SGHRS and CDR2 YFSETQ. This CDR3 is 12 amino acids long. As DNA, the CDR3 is TGCGCCAGCAGCCTACAGGGGAATGAGCAGTTCTTC. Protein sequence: CASSLQGNEQFF.

The CDR3 loop reads CASSMLAGASYEQYF. The CDR3, as DNA: TGTGCCAGTAGTATGTTAGCGGGAGCCTCCTACGAGCAGTACTTC. This rearrangement joins TRBV19 to TRBJ2-7; the match to TRBD2 covers 9 bases. The germline gives CDR1 LNHDA, CDR2 SQIVND (reference sequence). The CDR3 consists of 15 residues. Trimming removed 3 bases from V and 0 bases from J; junction bases left unmatched: 3.

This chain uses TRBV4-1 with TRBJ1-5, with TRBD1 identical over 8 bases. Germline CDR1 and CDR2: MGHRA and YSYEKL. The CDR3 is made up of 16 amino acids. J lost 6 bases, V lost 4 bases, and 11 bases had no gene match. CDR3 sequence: CASSPQDRARGQPQHF. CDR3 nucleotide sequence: TGCGCCAGCAGCCCTCAGGACAGGGCCCGGGGTCAGCCCCAGCATTTT.

CDR3 residues: CASSSGGSKNIQYF. CDR3 nucleotides: TGCGCCAGCAGCTCAGGGGGCTCCAAAAACATTCAGTACTTC. The J gene is TRBJ2-4, the V gene TRBV5-1; 8 bases map to TRBD1. The V gene end was trimmed by 3 bases and the J gene end by 2 bases; junction bases not matched to a gene: 1. Germline V gene lookup returns CDR1 SGHRS and CDR2 YFSETQ. This CDR3 has 14 amino acids.

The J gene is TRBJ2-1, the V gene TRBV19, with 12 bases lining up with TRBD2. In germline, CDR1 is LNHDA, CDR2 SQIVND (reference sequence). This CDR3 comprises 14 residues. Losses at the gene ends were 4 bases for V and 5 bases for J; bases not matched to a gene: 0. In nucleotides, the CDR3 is TGTGCCAGTAGTAGACTAGCGGGAGACAATGAGCAGTTCTTC. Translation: CASSRLAGDNEQFF.

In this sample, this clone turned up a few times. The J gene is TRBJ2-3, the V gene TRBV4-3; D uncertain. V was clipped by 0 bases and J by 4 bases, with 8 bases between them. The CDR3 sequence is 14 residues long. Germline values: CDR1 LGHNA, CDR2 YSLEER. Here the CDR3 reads CASSQDLSADTQYF. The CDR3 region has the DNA TGCGCCAGCAGCCAAGATCTTTCGGCAGATACGCAGTATTTT.

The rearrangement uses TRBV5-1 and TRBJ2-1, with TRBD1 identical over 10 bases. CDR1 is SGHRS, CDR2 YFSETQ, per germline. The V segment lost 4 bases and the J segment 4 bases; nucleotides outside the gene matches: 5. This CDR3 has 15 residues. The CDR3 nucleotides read TGCGCCAGCAGCATCGGACAGGGGGTATACAATGAGCAGTTCTTC. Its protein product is CASSIGQGVYNEQFF. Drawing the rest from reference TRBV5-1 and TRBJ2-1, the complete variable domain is KAGVTQTPRYLIKTRGQQVTLSCSPISGHRSVSWYQQTPGQGLQFLFEYFSETQRNKGNFPGRFSGRQFSNSRSEMNVSTLELGDSALYLCASSIGQGVYNEQFFGPGTRLTVL.

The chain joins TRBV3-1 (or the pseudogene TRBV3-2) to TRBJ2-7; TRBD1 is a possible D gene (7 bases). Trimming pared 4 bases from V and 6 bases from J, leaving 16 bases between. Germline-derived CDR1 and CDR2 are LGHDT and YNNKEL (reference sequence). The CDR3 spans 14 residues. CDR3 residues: CASSLLGQEGEQYF. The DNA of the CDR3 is TGTGCCAGCAGCCTCCTAGGACAGGAGGGCGAGCAGTACTTC.

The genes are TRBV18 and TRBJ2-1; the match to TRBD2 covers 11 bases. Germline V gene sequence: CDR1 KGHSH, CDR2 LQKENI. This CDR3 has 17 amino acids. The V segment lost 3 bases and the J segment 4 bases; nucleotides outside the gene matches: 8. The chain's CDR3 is CASSPETSGNSYNEQFF. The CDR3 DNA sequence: TGTGCCAGCTCACCTGAGACTAGCGGGAACTCGTACAATGAGCAGTTCTTC.

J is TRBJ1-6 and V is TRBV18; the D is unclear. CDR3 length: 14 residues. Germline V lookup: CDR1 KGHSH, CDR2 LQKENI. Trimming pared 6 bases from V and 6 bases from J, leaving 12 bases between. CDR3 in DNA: TGTGCCAGCTCCCCGAGCGTCCGTAATTCACCCCTCCACTTT. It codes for CASSPSVRNSPLHF. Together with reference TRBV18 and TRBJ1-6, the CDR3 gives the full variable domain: NAGVMQNPRHLVRRRGQEARLRCSPMKGHSHVYWYRQLPEEGLKFMVYLQKENIIDESGMPKERFSAEFPKEGPSILRIQQVVRGDSAAYFCASSPSVRNSPLHFGNGTRLTVT.

The CDR3 bases are TGTGCCACGTTAGGGAGGCCAGAAAACACTGAAGCTTTCTTT. This translates into CATLGRPENTEAFF. This chain joins TRBV15 and TRBJ1-1; D is ambiguous. Germline loops: CDR1 LNHNV, CDR2 YYDKDF (reference sequence). There are 14 residues in the CDR3. The V end was cut by 9 bases, the J end by 2 bases, with 16 bases between.

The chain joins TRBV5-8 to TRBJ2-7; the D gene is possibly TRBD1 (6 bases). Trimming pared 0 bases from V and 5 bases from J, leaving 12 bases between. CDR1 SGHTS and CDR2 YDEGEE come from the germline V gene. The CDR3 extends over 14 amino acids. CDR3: CASSLGQDIDEQYF. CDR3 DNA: TGTGCCAGCAGCTTGGGACAGGATATCGACGAGCAGTACTTC.

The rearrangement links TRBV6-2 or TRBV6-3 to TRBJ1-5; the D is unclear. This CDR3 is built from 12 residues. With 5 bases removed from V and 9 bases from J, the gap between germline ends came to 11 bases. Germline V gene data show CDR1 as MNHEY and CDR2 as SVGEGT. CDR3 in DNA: TGTGCCAGCAGTACCCCCCCCGGGCCCCAGCATTTT. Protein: CASSTPPGPQHF.

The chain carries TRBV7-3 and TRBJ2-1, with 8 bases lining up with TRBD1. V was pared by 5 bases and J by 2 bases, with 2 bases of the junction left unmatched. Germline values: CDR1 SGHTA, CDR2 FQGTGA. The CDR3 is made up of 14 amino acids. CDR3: CASSPQGAYNEQFF. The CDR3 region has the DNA TGTGCCAGCAGCCCACAGGGGGCCTACAATGAGCAGTTCTTC.